The 18 T cell receptor beta chains reported below all come from one sample, sequenced in a study of blood T cell repertoires in COVID-19. TCRdb's copy holds only in-frame clones and misses some; the assay was immunoSEQ multiplex PCR. The data show fewer than 500,000 clones, roughly 88% seen once. Sequences were obtained from PBMCs or T cells enriched from blood (not recorded which). All receptors come from a woman aged 30 to 39 with acute COVID-19.

The V call is TRBV19, the J call TRBJ2-3; D is unclear. CDR1 and CDR2 from the germline V gene are LNHDA and SQIVND (reference sequence). The V gene lost 5 bases and the J gene lost 6 bases, with 15 bases spanning the gap. The CDR3 sequence is 14 residues long. As DNA, the CDR3 is TGTGCCAGTAGTCCCCTAGAATCTGCGGATACGCAGTATTTT. Translated, it gives CASSPLESADTQYF.

The V and J genes are TRBV7-9 and TRBJ2-3; a weak D match, TRBD1 (6 bases). CDR1 is SEHNR and CDR2 is FQNEAQ in the germline V gene (reference sequence). There are 14 residues in the CDR3. V lost 5 bases to trimming and J lost 2 bases, with 11 bases between them. The CDR3 is CASSPRTATDTQYF. In nucleotides, the CDR3 is TGTGCCAGCAGCCCACGGACAGCCACAGATACGCAGTATTTT.

The V call is TRBV2, the J call TRBJ2-7, with 8 bases matching TRBD1. Germline V gene data show CDR1 as SNHLY and CDR2 as FYNNEI. The CDR3 covers 15 residues. The V segment lost 3 bases and the J segment 5 bases; nucleotides outside the gene matches: 9. The DNA of the CDR3 is TGTGCCAGCAGTGACCCCTTGGACAGGGCAAACGAGCAGTACTTC. This codes for CASSDPLDRANEQYF.

This clone was detected only once. The chain is built from TRBV6-5 and TRBJ1-4, with TRBD1 identical over 9 bases. Trimming at V came to 6 bases and at J to 5 bases, leaving 4 bases not matched to a gene. The CDR3 spans 14 residues. CDR1 MNHEY and CDR2 SVGAGI come from the germline V gene. The CDR3 nucleotides are TGTGCCAGCAGCCGGGACAGGGCCAATGAAAAACTGTTTTTT. Translation: CASSRDRANEKLFF.

This rearrangement joins TRBV5-1 to TRBJ2-2; 9 bases are a match to TRBD1. The CDR3 covers 15 residues. The trim removed 7 bases at V and 3 bases at J, leaving 7 bases unmatched. Per germline, CDR1 SGHRS and CDR2 YFSETQ. The CDR3 reads CASLNRDRDTGELFF. DNA for the CDR3: TGCGCCAGCTTAAACCGGGACAGGGACACCGGGGAGCTGTTTTTT.

CDR3 DNA: TGTGCCAGCAGTAAAAGCTGGACTGAAGCTTTCTTT. It encodes CASSKSWTEAFF. This sequence joins TRBV12-3 or TRBV12-4 and TRBJ1-1; no definite D call. The CDR3 contains 12 residues. Between the trimmed V and J ends, which lost 5 bases and 5 bases, there was a span of 9 bases.

The J gene is TRBJ1-2, the V gene TRBV6-1; no clear D. Trimming took 1 base from V and 1 from J, leaving 7 bases between them. This CDR3 region has 14 residues. Germline CDR1 reads MNHNS; CDR2 reads SASEGT. CDR3 nucleotide sequence: TGTGCCAGCAGTGAAGGACTCTTTAACTATGGCTACACCTTC. This codes for CASSEGLFNYGYTF.

The table lists this clone with a count of one. V gene TRBV12-3 or TRBV12-4 combines with J gene TRBJ2-5, with D tentatively TRBD1 (5 bases). V lost 2 bases and J 5 bases, leaving 9 bases between the germline ends. CDR3 length: 13 residues. For the CDR3, the DNA is TGTGCCAGCAGTTTATCAGGGTTGGAGACCCAGTACTTC. It yields the protein CASSLSGLETQYF.

This clone was observed a few times. The chain recombines TRBV3-1 (or the pseudogene TRBV3-2) with TRBJ1-1, with 12 bases matching TRBD1. Trimming at V came to 4 bases and at J to 4 bases, leaving 4 bases not matched to a gene. Germline CDR1 and CDR2: LGHDT and YNNKEL (reference sequence). CDR3 length: 15 amino acids. The chain's CDR3 is CASSRGTGGPTEAFF. For the CDR3, the DNA is TGTGCCAGCAGCCGGGGGACAGGGGGCCCCACTGAAGCTTTCTTT.

This clone was observed a single time. The chain carries TRBV4-3 and TRBJ2-2; unclear D gene. Germline CDR1 LGHNA, CDR2 YSLEER. Trimming took 1 base from V and 7 from J, leaving 10 bases between them. The CDR3 covers 14 residues. DNA for the CDR3: TGCGCCAGCAGCCAAGGCTTGTCGGGCGGGGAGCTGTTTTTT. It translates to CASSQGLSGGELFF.

The V call is TRBV5-1, the J call TRBJ2-7; a possible D gene is TRBD2 (5 bases). The CDR3 sequence is 13 residues long. V was clipped by 3 bases and J by 6 bases, with 13 bases between them. The germline CDR1 and CDR2 sequences are SGHRS and YFSETQ. The CDR3 sequence is CASSYTSGVEQYF. CDR3 coding DNA: TGCGCCAGCAGCTACACTAGTGGGGTCGAGCAGTACTTC.

The chain couples TRBV5-5 to TRBJ2-3; 10 nucleotides line up with TRBD2. CDR1 is SGHKS, CDR2 YYEKEE, per germline (reference sequence). This CDR3 contains 17 residues. J gave up 4 bases and V 1 base, and 9 bases lay outside the gene matches. The CDR3 DNA is TGTGCCAGCAGCTTGTACAGCGGGGGGGCTCCCCCAGATACGCAGTATTTT. Its protein product is CASSLYSGGAPPDTQYF.

In this sample, this clone turned up a few times. This rearrangement joins TRBV5-5 to TRBJ1-2; 8 nucleotides align to TRBD1. Looked up from germline, CDR1 is SGHKS and CDR2 is YYEKEE (reference sequence). The CDR3 spans 13 residues. The V gene end was trimmed by 7 bases and the J gene end by 4 bases; junction bases not matched to a gene: 6. The CDR3 DNA is TGTGCCAGCCAACCACAGGGGGGCTATGGCTACACCTTC. As protein: CASQPQGGYGYTF.

This chain links TRBV9 with TRBJ2-1, with 7 bases that match TRBD2. Germline V CDR1 and CDR2: SGDLS, YYNGEE. V shed 6 bases and J 5 bases; nucleotides not matched to a gene: 14. This CDR3 is built from 16 residues. DNA of the CDR3: TGTGCCAGCACCCTTGGGGGAGCGGGGATCAACAATGAGCAGTTCTTC. Amino acid sequence: CASTLGGAGINNEQFF.

This clone was recorded once. The rearrangement joins TRBV7-2 to TRBJ2-7, with 9 bases that match TRBD2. Trimming removed 5 bases from V and 0 bases from J; junction bases left unmatched: 5. The CDR3 sequence is 15 residues long. CDR1 is SGHTA and CDR2 is FQGNSA in the germline V gene. The CDR3 nucleotides read TGTGCCAGCAGCACTAGCGGGCCTATCTCCTACGAGCAGTACTTC. This translates into CASSTSGPISYEQYF.

The rearrangement joins TRBV9 to TRBJ2-7; possibly TRBD2 for D (5 bases). CDR1 is SGDLS and CDR2 is YYNGEE in the germline V gene. The V end lost 3 bases, the J end lost 4 bases, and 14 bases lay between the germline ends. CDR3 length: 14 amino acids. CDR3 sequence: CASSAGYSTYEQYF. The CDR3 DNA reads as TGTGCCAGCAGCGCGGGGTACAGTACGTACGAGCAGTACTTC.

This clone was counted a single time. The rearrangement links TRBV18 to TRBJ1-4; tentative D call: TRBD1 (6 bases). V was shortened by 8 bases and J by 5 bases, with 15 bases between the two germline ends. The germline V gene has CDR1 KGHSH and CDR2 LQKENI. This CDR3 has 14 residues. In DNA, the CDR3 is TGTGCCAGCACCAAACAGGGATTAAATGAAAAACTGTTTTTT. Protein sequence: CASTKQGLNEKLFF. Together with reference TRBV18 and TRBJ1-4, the CDR3 gives the full variable domain: NAGVMQNPRHLVRRRGQEARLRCSPMKGHSHVYWYRQLPEEGLKFMVYLQKENIIDESGMPKERFSAEFPKEGPSILRIQQVVRGDSAAYFCASTKQGLNEKLFFGSGTQLSVL.

The V and J genes are TRBV9 and TRBJ1-2; a possible D gene is TRBD1 (5 bases). CDR3 size: 13 residues. The germline V gene has CDR1 SGDLS and CDR2 YYNGEE. The V end was cut by 6 bases, the J end by 5 bases, with 14 bases between. This CDR3 is CASNLGVGYGYTF. For the CDR3, the DNA is TGTGCCAGCAACCTAGGGGTCGGGTATGGCTACACCTTC.